This T cell receptor beta chain was profiled in a study of CD8 T cells in ankylosing spondylitis. Germline CDR1 LNHNV, CDR2 YYDKDF (reference sequence). The V and J ends lost 0 bases and 8 bases respectively, with 5 bases between them. The CDR3 covers 12 residues. TCRdb redid the calling of the 5' RACE reads with MiXCR, one entry per CDR3 protein. The data show about 250,000 distinct CDR3 sequences, about 24% seen once. This clonotype originated in a male donor with ankylosing spondylitis or in good health (not recorded which). The sequenced material came from blood, either unsorted or a sorted T cell fraction (not recorded which). The V call is TRBV15, the J call TRBJ2-1, with D hard to call. This CDR3 reads CATSRDRDEQFF. The CDR3 bases are TGTGCCACCAGCAGAGATAGAGATGAGCAGTTCTTC.